The rows below give T cell receptor beta chains drawn from one sample of a study of graft-versus-host responses after intestinal transplantation. Libraries were prepared by immunoSEQ multiplex PCR; TCRdb keeps only in-frame clonotypes and omits some of them. The data show about 98,000 clones, with about four fifths seen just once and roughly a sixth held by the top ten. Their antigens are not known. The material sequenced was unstimulated CD8+ T cells sorted from spleen or lymph node cells, taken before intestinal transplant. These receptors were collected from a human donor who received an intestinal transplant. Both conserved end residues are part of each CDR3. The D gene is left open where the match is weak. Clone sizes are given selectively: once, few, many, or a class where the clone is expanded.

size	V	J	D	DNA	CDR3
.	TRBV2	TRBJ1-5	.	TGTGCCAGCAGTGAATTATACACTTCCTTTAATCAGCCCCAGCATTTT	CASSELYTSFNQPQHF
.	TRBV2	TRBJ2-1	TRBD2	TGTGCCAGCAGTGAAGGGACTAGCGGGGGATATGAGCAGTTCTTC	CASSEGTSGGYEQFF
.	TRBV19	TRBJ2-7	TRBD2	TGTGCCAGTAGTTACCGCCGCGGGGGGCGGTACGAGCAGTACTTC	CASSYRRGGRYEQYF
.	TRBV7-6	TRBJ1-1	TRBD1	TGTGCCAGCAGCCCCGGGACAGCCGAAGCTTTCTTT	CASSPGTAEAFF
.	TRBV5-1	TRBJ1-1	.	TGCGCCAGCAGCCCGGGAACTGAAGCTTTCTTT	CASSPGTEAFF
.	TRBV11-2	TRBJ1-2	.	TGTGCCAGCAGCTCCGCTAACCCGGGACGTCTCTATGGCTACACCTTC	CASSSANPGRLYGYTF
.	TRBV7-7	TRBJ2-2	TRBD1	TGTGCCAGCAGCTTAAGAACAGGGGGCACCGGGGAGCTGTTTTTT	CASSLRTGGTGELFF
.	TRBV11-2	TRBJ2-7	TRBD1	TGTGCCAGCAGCCCGATGGACAGGGTACACGAGCAGTACTTC	CASSPMDRVHEQYF
.	TRBV9	TRBJ1-4	.	TGTGCCAGCAGCGGACAAGCATCTAATGAAAAACTGTTTTTT	CASSGQASNEKLFF
.	TRBV27	TRBJ2-1	TRBD2	TGTGCCAGCAGTTATGGAGCGGGAGGCAATGAGCAGTTCTTC	CASSYGAGGNEQFF
.	TRBV5-1	TRBJ1-5	TRBD1	TGCGCCAGCAGCCTATCCTTGCTAAAGACAGGGCCCTATCAGCCCCAGCATTTT	CASSLSLLKTGPYQPQHF
.	TRBV19	TRBJ2-7	.	TGTGCCAGTAGCGTAGACTGGAGAGCCTACGAGCAGTACTTC	CASSVDWRAYEQYF
.	TRBV13	TRBJ1-1	TRBD1	TGTGCCAGCAGCCCGATGGGTCAGACAGGGCTGAACACTGAAGCTTTCTTT	CASSPMGQTGLNTEAFF
.	TRBV6-1	TRBJ2-5	.	TGTGCCAGCAGTGAAGACCTTCCCGGGTTCGAAGAGACCCAGTACTTC	CASSEDLPGFEETQYF
.	TRBV7-8	TRBJ1-5	.	TGTGCCAGCAGCTTAGTTTACACTAATCAGCCCCAGCATTTT	CASSLVYTNQPQHF
.	TRBV9	TRBJ2-5	TRBD2	TGTGCCAGCAGCGTAAGCGGGAGAGGGGAGACCCAGTACTTC	CASSVSGRGETQYF
.	TRBV19	TRBJ2-7	.	TGTGCCAGTGGACAGAACTCCTACGAGCAGTACTTC	CASGQNSYEQYF
few	TRBV10-3	TRBJ1-5	.	TGTGCCATCAGTGAGGCCGGACGGGAACTCAATCAGCCCCAGCATTTT	CAISEAGRELNQPQHF
.	TRBV6-6	TRBJ2-7	.	TGTGCCAGCAGTGCACCTGCCGGGACGGCCCCCTACGAGCAGTACTTC	CASSAPAGTAPYEQYF
.	TRBV7-9	TRBJ2-2	.	TGTGCCAGCAGCCGGGGAGGGGGGGTCTCCAACACCGGGGAGCTGTTTTTT	CASSRGGGVSNTGELFF
.	TRBV7-2	TRBJ2-7	.	TGTGCCAGCAGCTTTCATCGGAGCTCCTACGAGCAGTACTTC	CASSFHRSSYEQYF
.	TRBV15	TRBJ2-5	TRBD2	TGTGCCACCAGCAGAGCCCCGCATCGGGAGGGCGGGGAGACCCAGTACTTC	CATSRAPHREGGETQYF
.	TRBV28	TRBJ1-2	TRBD1	TGTGCCAGCAGTCTAACAGGGGGCGATGGCTACACCTTC	CASSLTGGDGYTF
.	TRBV27	TRBJ2-7	.	TGTGCCAGCAGCCCCGGACAGAGCTCCTACGAGCAGTACTTC	CASSPGQSSYEQYF
.	TRBV11-1	TRBJ2-7	.	TGTGCCAGCAGCTCCGCCCGGGGGCCCTACGAGCAGTACTTC	CASSSARGPYEQYF
.	TRBV4-1	TRBJ2-5	.	TGCGCCAGCAGCCAAGATCCGGGGGTGAGAGAGACCCAGTACTTC	CASSQDPGVRETQYF
.	TRBV4-1	TRBJ1-4	.	TGCGCCAGCAGCCAAGTAGGGTCGGGTGAAAAACTGTTTTTT	CASSQVGSGEKLFF
few	TRBV6-5	TRBJ1-6	TRBD1	TGTGCCAGCGGGCTCAGGGGGCAATCACCCCTCCACTTT	CASGLRGQSPLHF